The subject of this entry is one T cell receptor (beta chain). This entry is derived from a study of blood T cell repertoires in COVID-19. Background on the study: Acute and convalescent COVID-19 samples came from the United States, Italy and Spain.

Authors' analysis steps: Nucleated cell counts were estimated from reference gene primer amplification. Generated by immunoSEQ multiplex PCR, the TCRdb table keeps only in-frame clones and is missing some. V and J calls and clone size are as listed in that table; D and trimming were resolved from the DNA. The sample carries 75,000 to 80,000 clones, around 90% recorded once. With V trimmed by 5 bases and J by 7 bases, 7 bases remained unmatched. Germline CDR1 and CDR2: LGHDT and YNNKEL (reference sequence). CDR3 length: 14 residues. The specimen sequenced was peripheral blood. The TCR sequence derives from a human donor in a cohort sampled during active COVID-19. The V gene is TRBV3-1 (or the pseudogene TRBV3-2), the J gene TRBJ1-2; 10 bases are shared with TRBD1. The CDR3: CASSGTGQGLGYTF. CDR3 coding DNA: TGTGCCAGCAGCGGAACGGGACAGGGGCTTGGCTACACCTTC.